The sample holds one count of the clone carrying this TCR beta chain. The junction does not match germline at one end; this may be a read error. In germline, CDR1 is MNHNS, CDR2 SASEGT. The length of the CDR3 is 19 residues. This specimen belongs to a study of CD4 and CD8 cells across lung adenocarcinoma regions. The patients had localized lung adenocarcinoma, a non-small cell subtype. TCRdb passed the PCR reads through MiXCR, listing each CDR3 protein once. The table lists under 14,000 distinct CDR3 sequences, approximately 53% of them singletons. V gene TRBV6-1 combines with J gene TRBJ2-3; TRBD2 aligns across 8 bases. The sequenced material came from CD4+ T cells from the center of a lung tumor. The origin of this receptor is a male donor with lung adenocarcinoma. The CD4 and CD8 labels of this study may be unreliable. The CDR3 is CASTSAGGVGVSGPETQYF. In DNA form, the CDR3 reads TGTGCCAGCACCTCCGCGGGGGGAGTCGGGGTAAGTGGCCCAGAGACGCAGTATTTC.